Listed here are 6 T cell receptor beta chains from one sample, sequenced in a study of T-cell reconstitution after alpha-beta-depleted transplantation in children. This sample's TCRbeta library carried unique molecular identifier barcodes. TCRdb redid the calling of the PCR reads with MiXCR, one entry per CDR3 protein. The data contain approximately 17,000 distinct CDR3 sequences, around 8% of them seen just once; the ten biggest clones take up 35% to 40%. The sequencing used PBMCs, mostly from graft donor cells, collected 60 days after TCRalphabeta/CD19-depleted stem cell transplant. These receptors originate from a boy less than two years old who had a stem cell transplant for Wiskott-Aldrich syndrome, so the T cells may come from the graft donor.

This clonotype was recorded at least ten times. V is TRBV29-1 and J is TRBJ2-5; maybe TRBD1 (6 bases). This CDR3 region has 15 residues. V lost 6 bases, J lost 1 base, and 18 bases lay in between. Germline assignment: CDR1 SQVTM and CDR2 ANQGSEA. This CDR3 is CSVNRDKGVQETQYF. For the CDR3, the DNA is TGCAGCGTGAACCGGGACAAAGGAGTCCAAGAGACCCAGTACTTC.

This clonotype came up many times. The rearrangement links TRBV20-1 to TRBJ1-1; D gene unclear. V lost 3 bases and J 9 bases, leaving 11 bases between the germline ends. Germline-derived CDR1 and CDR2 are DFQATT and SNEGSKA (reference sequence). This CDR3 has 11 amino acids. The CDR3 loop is CSARLQYQAFF. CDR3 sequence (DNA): TGCAGTGCTAGGCTACAGTACCAAGCTTTCTTT.

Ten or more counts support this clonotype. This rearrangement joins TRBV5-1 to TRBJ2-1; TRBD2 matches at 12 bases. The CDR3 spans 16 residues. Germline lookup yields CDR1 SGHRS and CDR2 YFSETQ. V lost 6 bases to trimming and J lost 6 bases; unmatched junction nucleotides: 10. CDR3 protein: CASTPLAGGQGNEQFF. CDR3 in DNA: TGCGCCAGCACCCCGCTAGCGGGAGGGCAGGGCAATGAGCAGTTCTTC.

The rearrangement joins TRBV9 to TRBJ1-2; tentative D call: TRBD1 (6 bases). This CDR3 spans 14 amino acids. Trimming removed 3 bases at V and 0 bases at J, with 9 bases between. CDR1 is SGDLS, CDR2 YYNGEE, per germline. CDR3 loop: CASSAHRANYGYTF. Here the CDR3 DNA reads TGTGCCAGCAGCGCCCACAGGGCTAACTATGGCTACACCTTC.

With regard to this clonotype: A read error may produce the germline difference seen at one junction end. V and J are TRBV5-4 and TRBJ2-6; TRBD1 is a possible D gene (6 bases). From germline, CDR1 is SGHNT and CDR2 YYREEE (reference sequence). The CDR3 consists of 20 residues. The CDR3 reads CASSLARGAGDPSWANVLTF. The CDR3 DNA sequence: TGTGCCAGCAGCTTGGCCAGGGGAGCCGGAGACCCCTCTTGGGCCAACGTCCTGACTTTC.

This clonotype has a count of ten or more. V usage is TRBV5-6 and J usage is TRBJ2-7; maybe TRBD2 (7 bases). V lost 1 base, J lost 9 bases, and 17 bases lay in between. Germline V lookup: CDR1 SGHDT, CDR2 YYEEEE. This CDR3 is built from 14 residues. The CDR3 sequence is CASSLQSFAGAQYF. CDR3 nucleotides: TGTGCCAGCAGCTTGCAGTCCTTTGCGGGGGCGCAGTACTTC.